These 10 T cell receptor beta chains originate from one sample sequenced in a study of blood T cell repertoires in COVID-19. Sequencing used immunoSEQ multiplex PCR; TCRdb keeps in-frame clones, though not all of them. The profile shows 120,000 to 150,000 clones, under 85% of them singletons. The source material was PBMCs or T cells enriched from blood (not recorded which). These receptors came from a young woman who had been exposed to COVID-19.

J is TRBJ2-3 and V is TRBV4-3; 14 bases line up with TRBD2. The ends lost 3 bases at V and 4 bases at J; junction bases unmatched: 12. The CDR3 runs 19 residues. The germline gives CDR1 LGHNA, CDR2 YSLEER. In nucleotides, the CDR3 is TGCGCCAGCAGCCAGGGGACTAGCGGGAGTCGGGTCTGGGCAGATACGCAGTATTTT. Protein sequence: CASSQGTSGSRVWADTQYF.

The chain has TRBV27 and TRBJ1-1; TRBD1 is a possible D gene (6 bases). The V gene's germline CDR1 is MNHEY and CDR2 SMNVEV (reference sequence). With 4 bases removed from V and 5 bases from J, the gap between germline ends came to 14 bases. This CDR3 has 14 amino acids. This CDR3 is CASSSWGGNTEAFF. CDR3 in DNA: TGTGCCAGCAGTTCGTGGGGGGGCAATACTGAAGCTTTCTTT.

The chain uses TRBV7-3 and TRBJ2-3; 7 nucleotides agree with TRBD2. There are 16 residues in the CDR3. Germline V gene lookup returns CDR1 SGHTA and CDR2 FQGTGA. V shed 4 bases and J 6 bases; nucleotides not matched to a gene: 13. The CDR3 sequence: CASSSRTSGGLDTQYF. The DNA for the CDR3 is TGTGCCAGCAGCTCTAGGACTAGTGGTGGTTTGGATACGCAGTATTTT.

This clone showed up just a few times. The rearrangement joins TRBV6-5 to TRBJ1-3; possible D gene TRBD1, 6 bases. Germline V gene lookup returns CDR1 MNHEY and CDR2 SVGAGI. There are 13 residues in the CDR3. V was trimmed by 10 bases and J by 5 bases, leaving 15 bases between them. In DNA, the CDR3 is TGTGCCACCCGCCTGGACAGTCGAAACACCATATATTTT. It yields the protein CATRLDSRNTIYF.

V is TRBV23-1 and J is TRBJ1-5, with a tentative D call TRBD1 (5 bases). TRBV23-1 counts as an open reading frame of uncertain function. V was cut by 0 bases and J by 2 bases, with 8 bases left in between. CDR3 length equals 15 residues. The CDR3 DNA reads TGCGCCAGCAGTCAATCGGGCAGGGGCAATCAGCCCCAGCATTTT. This sequence encodes CASSQSGRGNQPQHF.

The chain joins TRBV19 to TRBJ2-3; tentative D call: TRBD2 (6 bases). Germline values: CDR1 LNHDA, CDR2 SQIVND (reference sequence). Between the trimmed V and J ends, which lost 6 bases and 1 base, there was a span of 11 bases. The CDR3 has 14 amino acids. The CDR3 coding sequence is TGTGCCAGTAGCGAGACGGGAGGCACAGATACGCAGTATTTT. Amino acid sequence: CASSETGGTDTQYF.

This clone showed up just once. The chain recombines TRBV19 with TRBJ1-6; D is undetermined. The germline V gene has CDR1 LNHDA and CDR2 SQIVND (reference sequence). This CDR3 comprises 16 residues. With 2 bases removed from V and 7 bases from J, the gap between germline ends came to 15 bases. The CDR3 here is CASSIRSWSGNSPLHF. DNA for the CDR3: TGTGCCAGTAGTATAAGGTCTTGGTCGGGAAATTCACCCCTCCACTTT.

The V gene is TRBV25-1, the J gene TRBJ2-3, with 11 bases matching TRBD2. The CDR3 is 15 amino acids. J gave up 5 bases and V 4 bases, and 5 bases lay outside the gene matches. Germline assignment: CDR1 MGHDK and CDR2 SYGVNS. DNA for the CDR3: TGTGCCAGCAGTGTACTAGCGGGAGCCGGAGATACGCAGTATTTT. Protein product: CASSVLAGAGDTQYF.

The chain has TRBV5-5 and TRBJ2-7, with no clear D. This CDR3 has 13 amino acids. Deletions cut 2 bases from V and 3 bases from J, with 9 bases between. The germline V gene has CDR1 SGHKS and CDR2 YYEKEE (reference sequence). The CDR3 coding sequence is TGTGCCAGCAGCTTAAGGAGCGACTACGAGCAGTACTTC. This sequence encodes CASSLRSDYEQYF.

The rearrangement uses TRBV5-1 and TRBJ2-5; 7 nucleotides line up with TRBD2. Germline CDR1 is SGHRS and CDR2 is YFSETQ. Trimming cost V 4 bases and J 3 bases; bases outside gene matches: 6. This CDR3 region has 14 residues. The CDR3, as DNA: TGCGCCAGCAGCAGATCTAGCGGAGAAGAGACCCAGTACTTC. Amino acids: CASSRSSGEETQYF. The whole variable domain, filled in from reference TRBV5-1 and TRBJ2-5, reads KAGVTQTPRYLIKTRGQQVTLSCSPISGHRSVSWYQQTPGQGLQFLFEYFSETQRNKGNFPGRFSGRQFSNSRSEMNVSTLELGDSALYLCASSRSSGEETQYFGPGTRLLVL.